This TCR beta chain was identified during a study of identical twins. Broader study findings: Fewer insertions characterized abundant cord blood beta clonotypes, whereas memory repertoires showed none. Out-of-frame TCR alpha sharing in monozygotic twins exceeded recombination model predictions.

Template switching introduced a universal primer site, and the cDNA bore unique molecular identifiers. In TCRdb, the 5' RACE reads were re-called with MiXCR into one record per CDR3 protein. The sample has 1,800,000 or so distinct CDR3 sequences, about 32% seen once; the top ten hold 0.27%. Healthy Caucasians, and only they, were the donors. The CDR3 covers 11 residues. Germline CDR1 WNHNN, CDR2 SYGVQD (reference sequence). A word on this clonotype: Its antigen is undetermined. At one boundary the junction diverges from the germline segment, which might be a read error.

The V call is TRBV10-1, the J call TRBJ2-5; no clear D. Source material: cord blood. This TCR derives from a newborn girl in good health. CDR3 DNA: TGCGCCAGCAGTCGAGGAGAGACCCGGTACTTC. Amino acids: CASSRGETRYF.